This T cell receptor beta chain was identified during a study of T cell responses to AZD1222 COVID-19 vaccine. CDR1 and CDR2 (germline): SGHTA, FQGNSA. The junction had 12 bases not matched to a gene; V was cut back by 5 bases and J by 6 bases. The CDR3 totals 15 residues. TCRdb's copy holds only in-frame clones and misses some; the assay was immunoSEQ multiplex PCR. The data hold 90,000 to 120,000 clones, with about 93% observed a single time. The clonotype originates from an adult in good health. The chain recombines TRBV7-2 with TRBJ1-2, with 7 bases aligning to TRBD1. This material consisted of peripheral blood, taken on day 0 of AZD1222 vaccination. CDR3 nucleotides: TGTGCCAGCAGCCCGTACCGAACAGGGGCTAATGGCTACACCTTC. Residues: CASSPYRTGANGYTF.